This entry lists 21 T cell receptor beta chains sequenced from one sample in a study of T-cell reconstitution after alpha-beta-depleted transplantation in children (dated by TCRdb to the mid-2010s). Library preparation was by PCR. TCRdb lists the instrument as Illumina HiSeq 2500. Molecular barcoding was employed in the preparation of TCR libraries, with unique molecular identifiers being used to normalize TCRbeta repertoire quantification. Clones were called with MiXCR by TCRdb after fastp trimmed the public reads at Q25, and only in-frame beta chains were retained. Rows matching on CDR3 protein sequence are summarized as one entry with the most common DNA and genes. For this sample the table gives 500,000 to 600,000 distinct CDR3 sequences, of which 30% to 35% were detected only once. Jointly, the top ten make up 2% to 3% of the sample. This specimen consisted of PBMCs from the stem cell graft donor, obtained from the stem cell graft. Receptors were obtained from a human donor who donated a stem cell graft to a child with aplastic anemia.

In its sample, this clonotype was seen once. V gene TRBV9 combines with J gene TRBJ2-3, with unresolved D. This CDR3 comprises 16 residues. V was shortened by 0 bases and J by 6 bases, with 17 bases between the two germline ends. Germline CDR1 SGDLS, CDR2 YYNGEE. In DNA, the CDR3 is TGTGCCAGCAGCGTAGGTGTAATGGTTCGTGCGGATACGCAGTATTTT. It specifies CASSVGVMVRADTQYF.

In nucleotides, the CDR3 is TGTGCCAGCAGTTACGACCGCCTCCCCGGGACAGGGGGAAAATTCGCGAACACCGGGGAGCTGTTTTTT. It translates to CASSYDRLPGTGGKFANTGELFF. This chain uses TRBV6-2 or TRBV6-3 with TRBJ2-2, with 11 bases that match TRBD1. The germline gives CDR1 MNHEY, CDR2 SVGEGT. CDR3 length: 23 amino acids. V trimming: 2 bases; J trimming: 0 bases; junction bases outside the gene matches: 20.

The chain is built from TRBV20-1 and TRBJ2-6; D remains unclear. The CDR3 has 19 residues. Trimming stripped 3 bases from V and 0 bases from J, with 21 bases between. Germline assignment: CDR1 DFQATT and CDR2 SNEGSKA (reference sequence). The CDR3 DNA is TGCAGTGCTAGTGCGAGAAACGAGAAATTCGGCTCTGGGGCCAACGTCCTGACTTTC. Protein: CSASARNEKFGSGANVLTF.

This clonotype was recorded a few times. This sequence joins TRBV27 and TRBJ2-1; D gene uncertain. The V end lost 5 bases, the J end lost 6 bases, and 8 bases lay between the germline ends. Germline V CDR1 and CDR2: MNHEY, SMNVEV (reference sequence). The CDR3 totals 12 residues. The CDR3 protein is CASSGISNEQFF. The CDR3 DNA sequence: TGTGCCAGCAGTGGTATAAGCAATGAGCAGTTCTTC.

This clonotype showed up just a few times. The chain couples TRBV11-1 to TRBJ2-6; TRBD1 aligns across 10 bases. The CDR3 spans 18 residues. Germline V gene lookup returns CDR1 SGHAT and CDR2 FQDESV (reference sequence). V lost 1 base, J lost 0 bases, and 3 bases stayed unmatched. The CDR3 sequence is CASSLGQGAGSGANVLTF. The CDR3, as DNA: TGTGCCAGCAGCTTAGGACAGGGGGCCGGCTCTGGGGCCAACGTCCTGACTTTC.

The V and J genes are TRBV4-3 and TRBJ2-7, with D unclear. The germline V and J ends were trimmed by 4 bases and 2 bases, with 12 bases remaining between them. In germline, CDR1 is LGHNA, CDR2 YSLEER. The CDR3 extends over 14 amino acids. DNA of the CDR3: TGCGCCAGCAGCCCTGCCCCGGGCCCCTACGAGCAGTACTTC. Translation gives CASSPAPGPYEQYF.

This clonotype occurred a few times. The chain carries TRBV6-2 or TRBV6-3 and TRBJ2-7, with D tentatively TRBD1 (6 bases). V lost 4 bases and J 8 bases, leaving 27 bases between the germline ends. Germline CDR1 reads MNHEY; CDR2 reads SVGEGT. This CDR3 is built from 17 residues. The CDR3 DNA reads TGTGCCAGCAGTTCCATTCCCGGAGGACAGACCTCTACGAAGCAGTACGTC. This encodes CASSSIPGGQTSTKQYV.

The rearrangement joins TRBV20-1 to TRBJ2-5, with a possible D match to TRBD2 (6 bases). Germline V gene data show CDR1 as DFQATT and CDR2 as SNEGSKA (reference sequence). CDR3 length: 12 amino acids. Trimming pared 4 bases from V and 4 bases from J, leaving 10 bases between. The CDR3 DNA follows: TGCAGTGCTACTACTAGCACAGAGACCCAGTACTTC. Its protein is CSATTSTETQYF.

This chain connects TRBV6-5 to TRBJ2-2, with 12 bases that match TRBD2. V shed 4 bases, J shed 0 bases, and the junction held 6 bases outside the gene matches. Germline assignment: CDR1 MNHEY and CDR2 SVGAGI. The CDR3 is 18 amino acids. CDR3 region: CASSLRLAGATNTGELFF. The CDR3 DNA sequence: TGTGCCAGCAGTTTAAGACTAGCGGGAGCTACGAACACCGGGGAGCTGTTTTTT.

This clonotype was seen only once. V and J are TRBV12-3 or TRBV12-4 and TRBJ1-1, with TRBD1 identical over 7 bases. The CDR3 has 15 residues. The junction had 8 bases not matched to a gene; V was cut back by 4 bases and J by 3 bases. The CDR3 reads CASSSSGQVDTEAFF. In DNA, the CDR3 is TGTGCCAGCAGTTCGTCTGGACAGGTTGACACTGAAGCTTTCTTT.

V is TRBV9 and J is TRBJ2-5, with 10 nucleotides matching TRBD1. This CDR3 has 16 residues. V trimming: 3 bases; J trimming: 3 bases; junction bases outside the gene matches: 8. Germline loops: CDR1 SGDLS, CDR2 YYNGEE. CDR3 DNA: TGTGCCAGCAGCGAGGGGGGACAGGGGTTAAAAGAGACCCAGTACTTC. It encodes CASSEGGQGLKETQYF.

The V gene is TRBV15, the J gene TRBJ2-3; 11 bases are shared with TRBD2. V shed 1 base and J 6 bases; nucleotides not matched to a gene: 6. Germline V gives CDR1 LNHNV, CDR2 YYDKDF (reference sequence). The CDR3 sequence is 16 residues long. This CDR3 is CATSRALAGGPDTQYF. In DNA form, the CDR3 reads TGTGCCACCAGCAGAGCTCTAGCGGGAGGACCCGATACGCAGTATTTT. Full variable domain (outside the CDR3, taken from reference TRBV15 and TRBJ2-3): DAMVIQNPRYQVTQFGKPVTLSCSQTLNHNVMYWYQQKSSQAPKLLFHYYDKDFNNEADTPDNFQSRRPNTSFCFLDIRSPGLGDTAMYLCATSRALAGGPDTQYFGPGTRLTVL.

This clonotype was observed a handful of times. The V gene is TRBV10-3, the J gene TRBJ1-1, with 12 bases fitting TRBD1. Germline loops: CDR1 ENHRY, CDR2 SYGVKD. The CDR3 has 14 amino acids. Trimming removed 6 bases from V and 4 bases from J; junction bases left unmatched: 3. Here the CDR3 reads CAIRGQGAGTEAFF. CDR3 nucleotides: TGTGCCATCAGGGGACAGGGGGCGGGCACTGAAGCTTTCTTT.

This clonotype was seen more than once but under ten times. The rearrangement uses TRBV7-2 and TRBJ2-1, with a tentative D call TRBD1 (5 bases). The CDR3 sequence is 16 residues long. The germline V and J ends were trimmed by 1 base and 5 bases, with 15 bases remaining between them. CDR1 SGHTA and CDR2 FQGNSA come from the germline V gene. The CDR3 region is CASSLVFRAPDNEQFF. CDR3 nucleotide sequence: TGTGCCAGCAGCTTAGTTTTCAGGGCGCCGGACAATGAGCAGTTCTTC.

This clonotype was seen a handful of times. The chain links TRBV18 to TRBJ1-1; the D gene is possibly TRBD1 (5 bases). V lost 4 bases, J lost 0 bases, and 15 bases lay in between. The CDR3 extends over 16 amino acids. The germline V gene encodes CDR1 KGHSH and CDR2 LQKENI. In DNA form, the CDR3 reads TGTGCCAGCTCACAGGGACGGAGCCCTCTGAACACTGAAGCTTTCTTT. Protein product: CASSQGRSPLNTEAFF.

Details on this clonotype: A single base separates this from a much larger clone, so it may be a read error. This chain uses TRBV20-1 with TRBJ2-1; D assignment may be TRBD1 or TRBD2 (7 bases each). CDR3 length: 17 amino acids. Germline V gene data show CDR1 as DFQATT and CDR2 as SNEGSKA (reference sequence). The CDR3 protein is CCAIDGGGGPSYNEQFF. CDR3 nucleotide sequence: TGCTGTGCTATTGACGGGGGAGGGGGCCCTTCCTACAATGAGCAGTTCTTC.

The chain links TRBV19 to TRBJ1-4; TRBD1 aligns across 12 bases. There are 18 residues in the CDR3. Germline CDR1 is LNHDA and CDR2 is SQIVND (reference sequence). V dropped 4 bases and J dropped 4; count of bases not matched to a gene: 10. For the CDR3, the DNA is TGTGCCAGTAGTAGCGAACCGGGACAGGGGGCGAATAATGAAAAACTGTTTTTT. Translating gives CASSSEPGQGANNEKLFF.

In its sample, this clonotype was seen a few times. J is TRBJ2-3 and V is TRBV20-1; D is unresolved. With 0 bases removed from V and 0 bases from J, the gap between germline ends came to 13 bases. Germline assignment: CDR1 DFQATT and CDR2 SNEGSKA (reference sequence). The CDR3 has 16 residues. CDR3 amino acids: CSARDFGRMSTDTQYF. The CDR3, as DNA: TGCAGTGCTAGAGATTTTGGGCGGATGAGCACAGATACGCAGTATTTT.

This chain uses TRBV16 with TRBJ2-7; 10 nucleotides match TRBD2. The CDR3 length is 18 residues. CDR1 KGHSY and CDR2 FQNENV come from the germline V gene. V trimming: 0 bases; J trimming: 6 bases; junction bases outside the gene matches: 14. The CDR3 is CASSQSQSLLAGAPEQYF. The CDR3 nucleotides are TGTGCCAGCAGCCAATCTCAATCGCTGCTAGCGGGAGCTCCCGAGCAGTACTTC.

The V and J genes are TRBV5-5 and TRBJ1-2, with TRBD1 matching over 8 bases. In germline, CDR1 is SGHKS, CDR2 YYEKEE (reference sequence). The CDR3 covers 16 residues. The ends lost 4 bases at V and 2 bases at J; junction bases unmatched: 10. The CDR3 here is CASSPSVDRENYGYTF. The DNA for the CDR3 is TGTGCCAGCAGCCCTAGTGTGGACAGGGAAAACTATGGCTACACCTTC.

The V gene is TRBV7-2, the J gene TRBJ2-5; D gene uncertain. The CDR3 is 14 amino acids. Trimming left V 2 bases short and J 2 bases short, with 9 bases between. Germline CDR1 SGHTA, CDR2 FQGNSA. CDR3 region: CASSLTWNQETQYF. The CDR3 DNA reads TGTGCCAGCAGCTTAACCTGGAATCAAGAGACCCAGTACTTC.